This T cell receptor (beta chain) is drawn from a study of blood T cell repertoires in COVID-19. Study background: COVID-19 samples, acute and convalescent, were from the United States, Italy and Spain.

In this sample, this clone turned up once. In germline, CDR1 is SEHNR, CDR2 FQNEAQ (reference sequence). The CDR3 has 19 residues. Unmatched junction bases numbered 14, after V lost 1 base and J lost 2 bases. Under the authors' procedure: From reference gene primer amplification, estimates of nucleated cell counts were derived. Here immunoSEQ multiplex PCR was the method, and the copy in TCRdb shows in-frame clones only, minus some. V and J calls and clone size are those listed in that table; D and trimming were worked out from the DNA. Of 400,000 to 550,000 clones listed, roughly 85% are singletons. Cohort placement rested on clinical history that participants reported themselves.

This sequence was found in a woman aged 18-29 years with acute COVID-19. The rearrangement links TRBV7-9 to TRBJ1-5, with 7 bases lining up with TRBD1. Source material: PBMCs or T cells enriched from blood (not recorded which). The CDR3 loop is CASSLEEGAAGVGNQPQHF. The CDR3 DNA reads TGTGCCAGCAGCTTAGAAGAGGGGGCAGCGGGGGTCGGCAATCAGCCCCAGCATTTT.